This TCR beta chain originates from a study of T-cell reconstitution after alpha-beta-depleted transplantation in children. Losses at the gene ends were 2 bases for V and 1 base for J; bases not matched to a gene: 3. CDR3 length equals 16 residues. Per germline, CDR1 SGHDT and CDR2 YYEEEE. This clonotype showed up many times. Unique molecular identifiers were used to barcode this TCRbeta library. TCRdb reprocessed the PCR reads with MiXCR, giving one entry per CDR3 protein. The table records fewer than 550,000 distinct CDR3 sequences, approximately 10% of them present only once. The chain links TRBV5-6 to TRBJ2-3, with 11 bases matching TRBD2. The sample consisted of PBMCs, mostly from graft donor cells, taken 180 days after TCRalphabeta/CD19-depleted stem cell transplant. This clonotype was sampled from a female patient aged 2-9 years who had a stem cell transplant for aplastic anemia, so the T cells may come from the graft donor. This CDR3 is CASSFRGLAGTDTQYF. The CDR3 DNA reads TGTGCCAGCAGCTTTAGGGGACTAGCGGGCACAGATACGCAGTATTTT.